This T cell receptor beta chain was sequenced in a study of tumor-infiltrating lymphocytes in primary liver carcinoma. Overall study: Surgeons resected the patients' primary liver carcinomas. The study included patients who were men and women aged 30 to 69 years. Study conclusions and caveats: Tumor-adjacent and tumor-blood pairs showed less overlap than tumor region pairs. Comparison of CD4+ and CD8+ repertoires was precluded by bulk unsorted samples.

The researchers obtained blood RNA from unsorted whole blood and also extracted germline DNA. As for this clonotype: Its antigen remains unknown. A junction end diverges from the germline sequence, so it may reflect a read error.

The authors made TCR beta cDNA from approximately 490 ng total RNA with a constant-region primer. ARM-PCR, slightly modified, supplied the TCR beta libraries through three nested multiplex PCR rounds. The study ran its first two PCR rounds for approximately 11 cycles each, using TRBV1-TRBV30 forward primers and a C-beta reverse primer. TCRdb re-analysed the multiplex PCR reads in MiXCR, keeping a single row per CDR3 protein. The sample yields 300,000 to 400,000 distinct CDR3 sequences, about 61% seen once. The CDR3 is made up of 11 amino acids. The germline V gene encodes CDR1 MNHEY and CDR2 SVGEGT. The V gene is TRBV6-2 or TRBV6-3, the J gene TRBJ2-7, with D unclear. This receptor was taken from a man aged 40-50 years with primary liver carcinoma and hepatitis B virus infection. What was sequenced was peripheral blood. Here the CDR3 reads CTSSYLNEQYF. CDR3 DNA sequence: TGTACCAGCAGTTATTTGAACGAGCAGTACTTC.